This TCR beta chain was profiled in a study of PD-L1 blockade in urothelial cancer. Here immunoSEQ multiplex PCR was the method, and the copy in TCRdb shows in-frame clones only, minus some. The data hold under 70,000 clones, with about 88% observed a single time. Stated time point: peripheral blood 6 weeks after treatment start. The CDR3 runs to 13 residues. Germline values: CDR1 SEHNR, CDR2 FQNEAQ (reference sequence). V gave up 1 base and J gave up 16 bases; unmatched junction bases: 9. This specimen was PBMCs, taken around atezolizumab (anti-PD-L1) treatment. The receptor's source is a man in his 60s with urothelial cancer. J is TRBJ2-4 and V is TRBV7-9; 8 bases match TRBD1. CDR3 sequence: CASSLGQGALFYF. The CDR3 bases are TGTGCCAGCAGCTTAGGGCAGGGGGCATTGTTTTACTTC.